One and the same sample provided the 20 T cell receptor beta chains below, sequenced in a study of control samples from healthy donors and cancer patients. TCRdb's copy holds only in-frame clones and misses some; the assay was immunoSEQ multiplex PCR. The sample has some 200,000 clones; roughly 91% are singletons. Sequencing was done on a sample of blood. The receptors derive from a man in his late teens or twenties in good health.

CDR3 sequence reads: CSANRERQFF. The CDR3 DNA reads as TGCAGCGCCAATCGGGAGCGGCAGTTCTTC. The rearrangement joins TRBV29-1 to TRBJ2-1, with D possibly being TRBD2 (6 bases). V was cut by 7 bases and J by 12 bases, with 13 bases left in between. The length of the CDR3 is 10 residues. CDR1 and CDR2 from the germline V gene are SQVTM and ANQGSEA.

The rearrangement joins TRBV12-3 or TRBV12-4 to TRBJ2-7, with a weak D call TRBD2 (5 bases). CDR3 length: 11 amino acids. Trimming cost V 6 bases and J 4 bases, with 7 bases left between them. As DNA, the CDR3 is TGTGCCAGCAGCCGGGGATACGAGCAGTACTTC. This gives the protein CASSRGYEQYF.

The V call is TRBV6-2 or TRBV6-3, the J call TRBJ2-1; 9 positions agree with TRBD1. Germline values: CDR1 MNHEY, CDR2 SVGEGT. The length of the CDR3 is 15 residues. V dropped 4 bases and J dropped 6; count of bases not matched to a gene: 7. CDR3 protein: CASSSRTGVRNEQFF. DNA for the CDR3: TGTGCCAGCAGTTCGAGGACAGGGGTCCGCAATGAGCAGTTCTTC.

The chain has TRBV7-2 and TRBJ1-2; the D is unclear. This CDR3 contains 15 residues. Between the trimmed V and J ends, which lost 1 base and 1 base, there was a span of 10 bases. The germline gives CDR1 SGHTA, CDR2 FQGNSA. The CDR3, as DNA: TGTGCCAGCAGCTTAGGTCCCGGCAGTAACTATGGCTACACCTTC. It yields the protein CASSLGPGSNYGYTF.

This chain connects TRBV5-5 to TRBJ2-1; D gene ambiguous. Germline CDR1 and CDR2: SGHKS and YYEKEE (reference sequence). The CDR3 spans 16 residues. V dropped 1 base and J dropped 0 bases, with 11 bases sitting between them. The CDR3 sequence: CASSLRPQSSYNEQFF. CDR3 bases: TGTGCCAGCAGCTTGCGACCCCAGAGCTCCTACAATGAGCAGTTCTTC.

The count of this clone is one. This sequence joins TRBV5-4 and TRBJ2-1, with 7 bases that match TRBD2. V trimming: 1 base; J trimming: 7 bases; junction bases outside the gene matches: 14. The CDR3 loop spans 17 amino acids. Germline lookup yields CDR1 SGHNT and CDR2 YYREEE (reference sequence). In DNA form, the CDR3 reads TGTGCCAGCAGCTTGTTTTGGGGCTCCTTAGCGGGTAATGAGCAGTTCTTC. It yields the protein CASSLFWGSLAGNEQFF.

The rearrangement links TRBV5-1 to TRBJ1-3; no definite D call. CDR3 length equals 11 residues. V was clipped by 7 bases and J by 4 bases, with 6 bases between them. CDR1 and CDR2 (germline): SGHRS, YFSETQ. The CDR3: CASAGGNTIYF. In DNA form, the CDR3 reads TGCGCCAGCGCGGGGGGAAACACCATATATTTT. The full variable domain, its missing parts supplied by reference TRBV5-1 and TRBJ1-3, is KAGVTQTPRYLIKTRGQQVTLSCSPISGHRSVSWYQQTPGQGLQFLFEYFSETQRNKGNFPGRFSGRQFSNSRSEMNVSTLELGDSALYLCASAGGNTIYFGEGSWLTVV.

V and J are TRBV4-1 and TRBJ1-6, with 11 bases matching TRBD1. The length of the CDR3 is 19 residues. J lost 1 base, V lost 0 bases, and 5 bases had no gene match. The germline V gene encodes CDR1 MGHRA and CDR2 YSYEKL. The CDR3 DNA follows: TGCGCCAGCAGCCAAGAGGACAGGGGGCTAGGGTCCTATAATTCACCCCTCCACTTT. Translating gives CASSQEDRGLGSYNSPLHF.

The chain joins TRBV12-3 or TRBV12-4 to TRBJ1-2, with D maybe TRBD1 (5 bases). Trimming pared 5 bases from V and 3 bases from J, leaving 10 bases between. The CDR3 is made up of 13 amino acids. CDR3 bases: TGTGCCAGCAGTCGAATGACAGACTATGGCTACACCTTC. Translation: CASSRMTDYGYTF.

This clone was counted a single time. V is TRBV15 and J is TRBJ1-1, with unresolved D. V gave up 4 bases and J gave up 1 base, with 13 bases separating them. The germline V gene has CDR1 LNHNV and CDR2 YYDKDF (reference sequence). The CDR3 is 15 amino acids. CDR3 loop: CATSNGGSGNTEAFF. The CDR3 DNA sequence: TGTGCCACCAGCAACGGCGGATCTGGGAACACTGAAGCTTTCTTT.

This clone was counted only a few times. CDR3 in DNA: TGCGCCAGCAGCTTGTTGGGGGCCGAGCAGTACTTC. This encodes CASSLLGAEQYF. V usage is TRBV5-1 and J usage is TRBJ2-7; TRBD1 is a possible D gene (6 bases). V was cut by 1 base and J by 6 bases, with 8 bases left in between. This CDR3 has 12 residues. Per the germline V gene, CDR1 is SGHRS and CDR2 is YFSETQ.

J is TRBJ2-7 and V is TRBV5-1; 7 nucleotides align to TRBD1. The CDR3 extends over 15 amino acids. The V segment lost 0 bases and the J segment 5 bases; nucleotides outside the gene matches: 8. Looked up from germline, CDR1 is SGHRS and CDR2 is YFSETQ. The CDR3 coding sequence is TGCGCCAGCAGCTTGGAGGCAGGGGGTATTCACGAGCAGTACTTC. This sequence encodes CASSLEAGGIHEQYF.

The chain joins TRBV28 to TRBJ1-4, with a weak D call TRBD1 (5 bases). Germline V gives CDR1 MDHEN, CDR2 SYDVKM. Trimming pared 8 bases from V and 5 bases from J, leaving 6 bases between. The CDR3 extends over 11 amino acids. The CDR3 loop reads CASQGNEKLFF. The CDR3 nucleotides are TGTGCCAGCCAGGGAAATGAAAAACTGTTTTTT. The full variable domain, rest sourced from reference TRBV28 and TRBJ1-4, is DVKVTQSSRYLVKRTGEKVFLECVQDMDHENMFWYRQDPGLGLRLIYFSYDVKMKEKGDIPEGYSVSREKKERFSLILESASTNQTSMYLCASQGNEKLFFGSGTQLSVL.

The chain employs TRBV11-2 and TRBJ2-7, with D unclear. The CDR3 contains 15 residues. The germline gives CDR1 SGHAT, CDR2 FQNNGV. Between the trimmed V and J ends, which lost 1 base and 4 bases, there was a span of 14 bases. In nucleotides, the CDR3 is TGTGCCAGCAGCTTAGTTGGGAATTCAAGGTACGAGCAGTACTTC. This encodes CASSLVGNSRYEQYF. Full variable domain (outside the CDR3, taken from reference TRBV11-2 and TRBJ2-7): EAGVAQSPRYKIIEKRQSVAFWCNPISGHATLYWYQQILGQGPKLLIQFQNNGVVDDSQLPKDRFSAERLKGVDSTLKIQPAKLEDSAVYLCASSLVGNSRYEQYFGPGTRLTVT.

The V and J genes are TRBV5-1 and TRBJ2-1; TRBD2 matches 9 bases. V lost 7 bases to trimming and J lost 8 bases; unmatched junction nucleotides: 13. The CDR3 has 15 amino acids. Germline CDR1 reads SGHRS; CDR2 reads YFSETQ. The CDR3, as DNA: TGCGCCAGCTCCGTCCGGATAGCGGGGGACGATGAGCAGTTCTTC. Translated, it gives CASSVRIAGDDEQFF.

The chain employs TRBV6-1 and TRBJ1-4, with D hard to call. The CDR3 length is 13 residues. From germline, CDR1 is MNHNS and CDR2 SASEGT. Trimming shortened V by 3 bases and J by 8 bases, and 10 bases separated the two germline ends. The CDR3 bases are TGTGCCAGCAGTGAGGTCTCGGGGGAAAAACTGTTTTTT. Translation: CASSEVSGEKLFF.

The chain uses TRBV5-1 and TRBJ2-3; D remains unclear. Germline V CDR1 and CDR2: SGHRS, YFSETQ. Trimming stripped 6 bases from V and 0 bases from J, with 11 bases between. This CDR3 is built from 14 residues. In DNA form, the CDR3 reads TGCGCCAGCAAAGAAGGCGGTAGCACAGATACGCAGTATTTT. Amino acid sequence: CASKEGGSTDTQYF.

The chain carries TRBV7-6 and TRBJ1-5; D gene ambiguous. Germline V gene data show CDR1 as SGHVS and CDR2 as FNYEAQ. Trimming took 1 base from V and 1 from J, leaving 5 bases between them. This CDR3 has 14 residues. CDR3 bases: TGTGCCAGCAGCTTAGGGTGGAGCAATCAGCCCCAGCATTTT. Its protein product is CASSLGWSNQPQHF.

Here the CDR3 reads CASSLVGPGYGYTF. The CDR3 bases are TGTGCCAGCAGTTTAGTGGGGCCCGGCTATGGCTACACCTTC. The genes are TRBV27 and TRBJ1-2, with D tentatively TRBD1 (5 bases). CDR1 and CDR2 from the germline V gene are MNHEY and SMNVEV (reference sequence). The CDR3 extends over 14 amino acids. V shed 2 bases and J shed 4 bases, with 11 bases lying between them.

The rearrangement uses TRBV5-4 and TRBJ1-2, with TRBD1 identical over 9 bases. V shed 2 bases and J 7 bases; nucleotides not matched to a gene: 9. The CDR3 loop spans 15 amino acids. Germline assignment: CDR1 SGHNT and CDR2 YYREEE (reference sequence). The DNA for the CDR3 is TGTGCCAGCAGCTTAAGATGGGACAGGGTTGGTGGCTACACCTTC. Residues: CASSLRWDRVGGYTF.